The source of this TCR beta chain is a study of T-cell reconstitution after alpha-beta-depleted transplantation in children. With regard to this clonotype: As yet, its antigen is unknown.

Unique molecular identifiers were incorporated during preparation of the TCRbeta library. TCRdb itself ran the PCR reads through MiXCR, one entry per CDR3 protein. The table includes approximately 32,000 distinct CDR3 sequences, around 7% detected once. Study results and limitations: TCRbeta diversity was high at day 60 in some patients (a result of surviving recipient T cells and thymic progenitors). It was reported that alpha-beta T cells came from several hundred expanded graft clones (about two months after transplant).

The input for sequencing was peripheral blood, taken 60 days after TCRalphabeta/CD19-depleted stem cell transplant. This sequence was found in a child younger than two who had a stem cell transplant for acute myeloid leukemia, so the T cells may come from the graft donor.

CDR3 coding DNA: TGTGCCTTCTGTTTCGGGCGGACAGAAAAGCTCCCAGATACGCAGTATTTT. Its protein product is CAFCFGRTEKLPDTQYF. This sequence joins TRBV3-1 and TRBJ2-3, with a possible D match to TRBD1 (6 bases). CDR3 size: 17 residues. Germline CDR1 and CDR2: LGHDT and YNNKEL (reference sequence). V was pared by 11 bases and J by 4 bases, with 28 bases between.